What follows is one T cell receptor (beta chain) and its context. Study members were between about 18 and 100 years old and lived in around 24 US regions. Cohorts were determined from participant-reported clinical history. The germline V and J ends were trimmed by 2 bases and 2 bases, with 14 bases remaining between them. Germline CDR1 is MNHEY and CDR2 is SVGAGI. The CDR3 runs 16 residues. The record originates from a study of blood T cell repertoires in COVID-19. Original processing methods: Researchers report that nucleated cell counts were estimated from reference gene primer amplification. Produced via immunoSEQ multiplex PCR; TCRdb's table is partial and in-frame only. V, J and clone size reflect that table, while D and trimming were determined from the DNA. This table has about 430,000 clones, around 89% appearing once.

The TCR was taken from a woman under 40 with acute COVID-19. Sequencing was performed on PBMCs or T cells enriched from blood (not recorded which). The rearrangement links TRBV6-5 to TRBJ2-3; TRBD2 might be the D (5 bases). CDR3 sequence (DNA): TGTGCCAGCAGTTACGAGGGCTTGCCTTTCACAGATACGCAGTATTTT. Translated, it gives CASSYEGLPFTDTQYF.